This record concerns one TCR beta chain sequence. Its antigen is unknown. The CDR3 consists of 16 residues. Germline CDR1 SGHAT, CDR2 FQNNGV. V was cut by 2 bases and J by 0 bases, with 13 bases left in between. Method: immunoSEQ multiplex PCR; TCRdb's copy keeps in-frame clones and lacks some. The sample has about 160,000 clones, approximately 86% seen once; the top ten hold around 2.1%. This record comes from a study of cytomegalovirus exposure and HLA in healthy donors. In the study overall: In a later analysis, it was reported that the approximately 110 validation repertoires had been produced on the same platform as the 500 to 850 repertoires belonging to the first cohort.

Notes on the study in general: It was reportedly the case that the classifier diagnosed cytomegalovirus status with high specificity and sensitivity.

This sequence was found in a woman aged 18-29 years in good health and CMV-seronegative. The chain has TRBV11-2 and TRBJ1-1, with D possibly being TRBD1 (5 bases). Sequenced sample: PBMCs. This chain's CDR3 is CASSLTPRVLNTEAFF. The CDR3 DNA reads as TGTGCCAGCAGCTTAACCCCCAGGGTTTTGAACACTGAAGCTTTCTTT.